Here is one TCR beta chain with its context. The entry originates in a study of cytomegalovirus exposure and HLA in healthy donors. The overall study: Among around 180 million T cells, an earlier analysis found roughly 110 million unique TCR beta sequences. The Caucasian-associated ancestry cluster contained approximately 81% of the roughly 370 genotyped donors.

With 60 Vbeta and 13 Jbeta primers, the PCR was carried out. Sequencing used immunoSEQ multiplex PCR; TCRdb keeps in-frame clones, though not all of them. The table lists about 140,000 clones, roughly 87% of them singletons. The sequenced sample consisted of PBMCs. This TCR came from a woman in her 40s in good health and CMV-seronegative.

The CDR3 nucleotides are TGTGCCAGCAGCTTAAGGTCAGGGGGCGATCAGCCCCAGCATTTT. Protein: CASSLRSGGDQPQHF. J is TRBJ1-5 and V is TRBV7-2; 8 bases line up with TRBD1. The CDR3 totals 15 residues. Germline assignment: CDR1 SGHTA and CDR2 FQGNSA. Trimming took 2 bases from V and 5 from J; bases not matched to a gene: 5.